This TCR beta chain is drawn from a study of T cell responses to AZD1222 COVID-19 vaccine. Points from the study as a whole: Repertoire sampling was restricted to post-peak T cell response timepoints. Only a handful of AZD1222 recipients were seropositive at baseline. A rise in Spike-specific TCR breadth and depth followed two AZD1222 doses. Females outnumbered males among donors, who were mostly white British; clonal diversity was possibly underestimated.

Libraries were prepared by immunoSEQ multiplex PCR; TCRdb keeps only in-frame clonotypes and omits some of them. Of tens of thousands of clones listed, approximately 79% are singletons. About this clone: As yet, its antigen is unknown.

The CDR3 contains 15 residues. Germline V gene data show CDR1 as LGHNA and CDR2 as YSLEER. V lost 0 bases to trimming and J lost 3 bases, with 11 bases between them. The sequences come from peripheral blood, collected on day 0 of AZD1222 vaccination. The chain joins TRBV4-3 to TRBJ1-2; TRBD1 is a possible D gene (6 bases). This receptor was taken from an adult in good health. The CDR3 here is CASSQDSQGHYGYTF. CDR3 nucleotides: TGCGCCAGCAGCCAAGATTCGCAGGGGCACTATGGCTACACCTTC.